The 22 T cell receptor beta chains presented below share a single source sample, sequenced in a study of lymphopenia after photon versus proton radiotherapy. Profiled with immunoSEQ multiplex PCR; TCRdb holds only in-frame clones, not every one. The data show some 30,000 clones, under 90% seen once. The sequenced sample was peripheral blood, obtained from a patient treated with photon-based radiotherapy. Source of these receptors: a woman aged 45-60 years with pancreatic cancer.

V usage is TRBV5-6 and J usage is TRBJ2-7; D is unresolved. This CDR3 has 14 residues. Germline assignment: CDR1 SGHDT and CDR2 YYEEEE. V was shortened by 5 bases and J by 3 bases, with 15 bases between the two germline ends. Here the CDR3 DNA reads TGTGCCAGCAGGGACCCCGACATAATCTACGAGCAGTACTTC. The encoded protein is CASRDPDIIYEQYF.

This clone was counted once. The chain employs TRBV7-3 and TRBJ2-1; the D gene is possibly TRBD2 (5 bases). V lost 1 base to trimming and J lost 5 bases, with 21 bases between them. This CDR3 is 18 amino acids long. The germline CDR1 and CDR2 sequences are SGHTA and FQGTGA. This CDR3 reads CASSLKGPRGRVNNEQFF. DNA for the CDR3: TGTGCCAGCAGCTTAAAGGGCCCCCGGGGAAGGGTAAACAATGAGCAGTTCTTC.

The chain has TRBV29-1 and TRBJ2-2; the match to TRBD2 covers 10 bases. This CDR3 is 13 amino acids long. Trimming at V came to 6 bases and at J to 8 bases, leaving 6 bases not matched to a gene. Germline V CDR1 and CDR2: SQVTM, ANQGSEA. CDR3 nucleotide sequence: TGCAGCGTGGGGACTAGCGTGTTAGGGGAGCTGTTTTTT. The encoded protein is CSVGTSVLGELFF.

CDR3: CASSLSGGLGETQYF. In DNA form, the CDR3 reads TGTGCCAGCAGCCTCTCGGGAGGGTTAGGAGAGACCCAGTACTTC. The chain has TRBV9 and TRBJ2-5; TRBD2 matches at 8 bases. This CDR3 is built from 15 residues. Looked up from germline, CDR1 is SGDLS and CDR2 is YYNGEE. J was trimmed by 4 bases and V by 4 bases; bases with no gene match: 9.

This chain uses TRBV28 with TRBJ1-5, with D hard to call. Germline-derived CDR1 and CDR2 are MDHEN and SYDVKM. The germline V and J ends were trimmed by 1 base and 2 bases, with 9 bases remaining between them. CDR3 length: 15 amino acids. This chain's CDR3 is CASSLFRVGNQPQHF. The CDR3 region has the DNA TGTGCCAGCAGTTTATTTAGAGTTGGCAATCAGCCCCAGCATTTT.

Note on this clone: Different DNA sequences within this sample yield the same CDR3. The rearrangement links TRBV7-9 to TRBJ1-1, with 8 bases fitting TRBD1. The germline CDR1 and CDR2 sequences are SEHNR and FQNEAQ (reference sequence). This CDR3 spans 14 amino acids. Trimming cost V 6 bases and J 5 bases; bases outside gene matches: 8. The CDR3 region is CASRAGQGGTEAFF. Here the CDR3 DNA reads TGTGCCAGCAGGGCAGGACAGGGAGGGACTGAAGCTTTCTTT.

The gene calls are TRBV15 and TRBJ2-2; 14 positions match TRBD2. J was trimmed by 5 bases and V by 0 bases; bases with no gene match: 2. The CDR3 is made up of 17 amino acids. The germline CDR1 and CDR2 sequences are LNHNV and YYDKDF (reference sequence). CDR3 sequence reads: CATSRDRLAGGTGELFF. In DNA form, the CDR3 reads TGTGCCACCAGCAGAGATCGACTAGCGGGAGGGACCGGGGAGCTGTTTTTT.

The chain has TRBV14 and TRBJ2-7, with unresolved D. The CDR3 has 13 residues. Trimming took 0 bases from V and 8 from J, leaving 11 bases between them. CDR1 is SGHDN and CDR2 is FVKESK in the germline V gene. CDR3 in amino acids: CASSQDRTGQQYF. The CDR3 coding sequence is TGTGCCAGCAGCCAAGATCGAACCGGCCAGCAGTACTTC.

The chain links TRBV5-6 to TRBJ2-7, with 12 bases identical to TRBD1. The CDR3 sequence is 17 residues long. V was pared by 1 base and J by 0 bases, with 5 bases of the junction left unmatched. From germline, CDR1 is SGHDT and CDR2 YYEEEE. CDR3 sequence (DNA): TGTGCCAGCAGCTTGCTCGGGACAGGGGGCACCTCCTACGAGCAGTACTTC. Translated, it gives CASSLLGTGGTSYEQYF.

The chain uses TRBV5-5 and TRBJ2-1, with no clear D. V lost 4 bases, J lost 5 bases, and 13 bases lay in between. Germline V gene data show CDR1 as SGHKS and CDR2 as YYEKEE (reference sequence). The CDR3 totals 14 residues. The CDR3 loop reads CASSPLDLNNEQFF. The CDR3 nucleotides read TGTGCCAGCAGCCCCTTGGATCTCAACAATGAGCAGTTCTTC. The variable domain in full, with the rest retrieved from reference TRBV5-5 and TRBJ2-1, is DAGVTQSPTHLIKTRGQQVTLRCSPISGHKSVSWYQQVLGQGPQFIFQYYEKEERGRGNFPDRFSARQFPNYSSELNVNALLLGDSALYLCASSPLDLNNEQFFGPGTRLTVL.

The rearrangement joins TRBV30 to TRBJ1-1; D is ambiguous. CDR1 is GTSNPN and CDR2 is SVGIG in the germline V gene (reference sequence). V shed 4 bases and J shed 0 bases, with 12 bases lying between them. The CDR3 is made up of 14 amino acids. The CDR3 DNA reads as TGTGCCTGGACCCGTGGCGGGTTGAACACTGAAGCTTTCTTT. As protein: CAWTRGGLNTEAFF.

The rearrangement joins TRBV28 to TRBJ2-3; 9 bases fit TRBD2. Germline loops: CDR1 MDHEN, CDR2 SYDVKM. V lost 5 bases to trimming and J lost 0 bases; unmatched junction nucleotides: 12. The CDR3 consists of 18 residues. DNA for the CDR3: TGTGCCAGCAGTGCCCCGGGACTAGCATTATCTAGCACAGATACGCAGTATTTT. Its protein is CASSAPGLALSSTDTQYF.

V is TRBV19 and J is TRBJ2-3; TRBD2 matches at 8 bases. V shed 6 bases, J shed 1 base, and the junction held 6 bases outside the gene matches. Germline V lookup: CDR1 LNHDA, CDR2 SQIVND (reference sequence). The CDR3 length is 15 residues. CDR3 region: CASSWSGSGTDTQYF. The CDR3 coding sequence is TGTGCCAGTAGCTGGAGCGGGAGTGGCACAGATACGCAGTATTTT.

The gene calls are TRBV28 and TRBJ2-1; 12 nucleotides match TRBD2. CDR1 is MDHEN and CDR2 is SYDVKM in the germline V gene. The ends lost 4 bases at V and 0 bases at J; junction bases unmatched: 7. The CDR3 extends over 18 amino acids. CDR3 protein: CASSSPTSGRSSYNEQFF. In nucleotides, the CDR3 is TGTGCCAGCAGTTCCCCTACTAGCGGGAGGAGCTCCTACAATGAGCAGTTCTTC.

This sequence joins TRBV5-1 and TRBJ2-1; 9 bases match TRBD2. CDR3 length: 15 residues. Trimming at V came to 0 bases and at J to 7 bases, leaving 5 bases not matched to a gene. Germline lookup yields CDR1 SGHRS and CDR2 YFSETQ. CDR3 in DNA: TGCGCCAGCAGCTTGGGGAGTAGCGGGAGTAATGAGCAGTTCTTC. Translating gives CASSLGSSGSNEQFF.

The rearrangement joins TRBV7-2 to TRBJ2-3; a weak D match, TRBD1 (5 bases). Germline loops: CDR1 SGHTA, CDR2 FQGNSA. The V gene lost 3 bases and the J gene lost 1 base, with 11 bases spanning the gap. This CDR3 is 15 amino acids long. DNA of the CDR3: TGTGCCAGCAGCTTGGCTGTGACAGGCACAGATACGCAGTATTTT. Its translation: CASSLAVTGTDTQYF.

The V gene is TRBV27, the J gene TRBJ1-4, with D possibly TRBD1 on 5 matching bases. CDR3 length equals 12 residues. V lost 3 bases and J lost 8, with 7 bases in between. CDR1 is MNHEY, CDR2 SMNVEV, per germline (reference sequence). The CDR3 nucleotides read TGTGCCAGCAGTTTTGGGGGGGAAAAACTGTTTTTT. This gives the protein CASSFGGEKLFF.

The chain recombines TRBV6-5 with TRBJ2-5; D is undetermined. The germline CDR1 and CDR2 sequences are MNHEY and SVGAGI. V shed 6 bases and J shed 1 base, with 15 bases lying between them. The length of the CDR3 is 15 residues. The CDR3 DNA reads TGTGCCAGCAGCTCCTCTGGGCTCGGCCAAGAGACCCAGTACTTC. Translation gives CASSSSGLGQETQYF.

The rearrangement joins TRBV29-1 to TRBJ2-5; D gene unclear. Trimming removed 2 bases from V and 5 bases from J, with 15 bases in between. Germline V gene data show CDR1 as SQVTM and CDR2 as ANQGSEA. This CDR3 has 14 residues. CDR3 DNA sequence: TGCAGCGTTGAACTCCCATCTACCCGGGAGACCCAGTACTTC. Translation: CSVELPSTRETQYF.

The rearrangement joins TRBV11-2 to TRBJ2-3; 8 bases are shared with TRBD2. The CDR3 extends over 16 amino acids. From germline, CDR1 is SGHAT and CDR2 FQNNGV. V shed 4 bases and J 0 bases; nucleotides not matched to a gene: 6. The CDR3 DNA sequence: TGTGCCAGCAGCTCGTCATCTAGCGGGAGCACAGATACGCAGTATTTT. This sequence encodes CASSSSSSGSTDTQYF.

The sample holds a few counts of this clone. This chain connects TRBV9 to TRBJ1-2; 8 bases are a match to TRBD1. CDR3 length: 14 amino acids. V trimming: 6 bases; J trimming: 6 bases; junction bases outside the gene matches: 10. CDR1 is SGDLS and CDR2 is YYNGEE in the germline V gene. CDR3 bases: TGTGCCAGCACGGGTCAGGGGGCGTATGATGGCTACACCTTC. It yields the protein CASTGQGAYDGYTF. Full variable domain (missing parts from reference TRBV9 and TRBJ1-2): DSGVTQTPKHLITATGQRVTLRCSPRSGDLSVYWYQQSLDQGLQFLIQYYNGEERAKGNILERFSAQQFPDLHSELNLSSLELGDSALYFCASTGQGAYDGYTFGSGTRLTVV.

This chain uses TRBV30 with TRBJ2-1, with 8 bases fitting TRBD1. The V gene's germline CDR1 is GTSNPN and CDR2 SVGIG (reference sequence). CDR3 length equals 13 residues. Trimming cost V 8 bases and J 5 bases; bases outside gene matches: 8. CDR3 sequence (DNA): TGTGCCGGTAACCGGGACAGGCACAATGAGCAGTTCTTC. This sequence encodes CAGNRDRHNEQFF.